This TCR beta chain was recovered during a study of beta chain features in type 1 diabetes. General observations from the study: Patients showed naive, central memory and Treg TCRB repertoires that appeared more similar than those of healthy donors. Whatever favoring of shorter templates PCR might show would apply equally to patients and controls.

On this clone: Its specificity is not known.

Sequencing targeted expressed TCRB transcripts, as all isolated RNA had been reverse transcribed. Sequencing used immunoSEQ multiplex PCR; TCRdb keeps in-frame clones, though not all of them. Among 120,000 to 150,000 clones, less than 11% were seen once, and the ten largest hold around 1.4%. The clonotype originates from a man younger than 30 in good health. Sample: naive CD4+ T cells from blood.

Here the CDR3 DNA reads TGTGCCATCAGGCCCCAGGGCGGGGGTTTTTCCTACAATGAGCAGTTCTTC. It encodes CAIRPQGGGFSYNEQFF. The rearrangement joins TRBV10-3 to TRBJ2-1; TRBD2 matches at 7 bases. Trimming removed 6 bases from V and 1 base from J; junction bases left unmatched: 12. Germline V lookup: CDR1 ENHRY, CDR2 SYGVKD. CDR3 length: 17 residues.